These 14 T cell receptor beta chains were all obtained from the same sample, sequenced in a study of T-cell reconstitution after alpha-beta-depleted transplantation in children. Preparing the TCRbeta library involved the use of unique molecular identifiers. MiXCR was run by TCRdb on the PCR reads, yielding one entry per CDR3 protein. The sample records roughly 310,000 distinct CDR3 sequences, around 25% being singletons. This specimen consisted of PBMCs, mostly from graft donor cells, obtained 180 days after TCRalphabeta/CD19-depleted stem cell transplant. The receptors were sampled from a male patient between 10 and 17 years old who had a stem cell transplant for acute lymphoblastic leukemia, so the T cells may come from the graft donor.

For this clonotype: Since a much larger clone is just one base distant, this may be a read error. This chain connects TRBV2 to TRBJ1-5, with 7 bases that match TRBD1. The CDR3 has 14 amino acids. V gave up 5 bases and J gave up 2 bases; unmatched junction bases: 3. The germline V gene has CDR1 SNHLY and CDR2 FYNNEI. The CDR3 loop reads CASSLTGRNQPQHF. The CDR3, as DNA: TGTGCCAGCAGTTTGACAGGGCGCAATCAGCCCCAGCATTTT.

Ten or more counts support this clonotype. The CDR3 sequence: CASSRTGGTTSPLHF. CDR3 nucleotide sequence: TGTGCCAGCAGCAGGACAGGGGGAACCACTTCACCCCTCCACTTT. The chain has TRBV12-3 or TRBV12-4 and TRBJ1-6; TRBD1 agrees at 10 bases. The V segment lost 6 bases and the J segment 9 bases; nucleotides outside the gene matches: 8. CDR3 length: 15 amino acids.

A few counts support this clonotype. The chain uses TRBV5-1 and TRBJ2-1; 11 bases map to TRBD2. The CDR3 spans 17 residues. Germline V gene sequence: CDR1 SGHRS, CDR2 YFSETQ. Trimming removed 1 base from V and 4 bases from J; junction bases left unmatched: 7. This chain's CDR3 is CASSLIVTSGSYNEQFF. Here the CDR3 DNA reads TGCGCCAGCAGCTTGATAGTTACTAGCGGGAGTTACAATGAGCAGTTCTTC.

This chain uses TRBV12-3 or TRBV12-4 with TRBJ2-7; perhaps TRBD2 as D (5 bases). Trimming pared 7 bases from V and 1 base from J, leaving 11 bases between. The CDR3 spans 13 residues. Written as DNA, the CDR3 is TGTGCCAGCACCACGGACTTTTCCTACGAGCAGTACTTC. Protein: CASTTDFSYEQYF.

In this sample, this clonotype turned up a few times. The V gene is TRBV20-1, the J gene TRBJ2-7; no firm D call. CDR1 DFQATT and CDR2 SNEGSKA come from the germline V gene (reference sequence). This CDR3 has 13 residues. The germline V and J ends were trimmed by 2 bases and 3 bases, with 11 bases remaining between them. CDR3 sequence: CSARWPANYEQYF. CDR3 DNA sequence: TGCAGTGCTAGATGGCCAGCCAACTACGAGCAGTACTTC.

The CDR3 bases are TGTGCCAGCAGTGGGGGGTGGGGCTCCTACGAGCAGTACTTC. It encodes CASSGGWGSYEQYF. This chain uses TRBV25-1 with TRBJ2-7; possibly TRBD1 or TRBD2 for D (5 bases each). With 4 bases removed from V and 0 bases from J, the gap between germline ends came to 10 bases. Germline assignment: CDR1 MGHDK and CDR2 SYGVNS. The CDR3 consists of 14 residues.

The gene calls are TRBV11-2 and TRBJ2-2, with D perhaps TRBD1 (5 bases). This CDR3 region has 17 residues. CDR1 SGHAT and CDR2 FQNNGV come from the germline V gene. Deletions cut 1 base from V and 5 bases from J, with 17 bases between. CDR3 DNA sequence: TGTGCCAGCAGCTTAGGTGTCCGGCTGGCAGGGACCGGGGAGCTGTTTTTT. It yields the protein CASSLGVRLAGTGELFF.

The chain uses TRBV12-3 or TRBV12-4 and TRBJ1-1; 7 bases line up with TRBD1. J was trimmed by 0 bases and V by 3 bases; bases with no gene match: 7. The CDR3 contains 16 residues. The CDR3 DNA reads as TGTGCCAGCAGTTTCGGGGACAGATACATGAACACTGAAGCTTTCTTT. This translates into CASSFGDRYMNTEAFF.

This clonotype was seen just once. The CDR3 DNA reads as TGCGCCAGCAGTGTTCACTTCGGGGAGCAGTTCTTC. Protein sequence: CASSVHFGEQFF. The chain couples TRBV10-2 to TRBJ2-1; the D is unclear. V was cut by 4 bases and J by 10 bases, with 11 bases left in between. Germline CDR1 and CDR2: WSHSY and SAAADI. The CDR3 consists of 12 residues.

This clonotype turned up a few times. The rearrangement links TRBV9 to TRBJ2-5; the D gene is possibly TRBD2 (6 bases). The V end was cut by 4 bases, the J end by 5 bases, with 12 bases between. CDR1 and CDR2 from the germline V gene are SGDLS and YYNGEE. The CDR3 runs to 13 residues. CDR3 residues: CASSPGVVETQYF. The CDR3, as DNA: TGTGCCAGCAGCCCGGGAGTGGTGGAGACCCAGTACTTC.

This clonotype was detected only a few times. The chain is built from TRBV6-5 and TRBJ1-1, with D tentatively TRBD1 (6 bases). Germline V gene data show CDR1 as MNHEY and CDR2 as SVGAGI. V was trimmed by 2 bases and J by 7 bases, leaving 17 bases between them. The CDR3 consists of 15 residues. The CDR3 region is CASSYLRNRQVEAFF. CDR3 sequence (DNA): TGTGCCAGCAGTTACCTACGCAATAGACAGGTTGAAGCTTTCTTT.

This clonotype was seen only once. The genes are TRBV7-9 and TRBJ2-5; D might be TRBD1 (6 bases). From germline, CDR1 is SEHNR and CDR2 FQNEAQ (reference sequence). Trimming took 6 bases from V and 4 from J, leaving 18 bases between them. The CDR3 covers 15 residues. The CDR3 region has the DNA TGTGCCAGCAGACTTAGCCCACAGGGTGGAGAGACCCAGTACTTC. Amino acid sequence: CASRLSPQGGETQYF.

The table lists this clonotype with a few counts. The V and J genes are TRBV5-6 and TRBJ2-5; D unresolved. Germline V gene lookup returns CDR1 SGHDT and CDR2 YYEEEE. This CDR3 is built from 14 residues. V lost 0 bases and J 2 bases, leaving 8 bases between the germline ends. The CDR3 reads CASSLGWAQETQYF. CDR3 DNA sequence: TGTGCCAGCAGCTTGGGCTGGGCGCAAGAGACCCAGTACTTC.

The V call is TRBV15, the J call TRBJ2-1, with 7 positions matching TRBD2. The V and J ends lost 1 base and 1 base, in that order; junction bases with no gene match: 7. The CDR3 contains 17 residues. CDR1 and CDR2 from the germline V gene are LNHNV and YYDKDF (reference sequence). CDR3 DNA: TGTGCCACCAGCAGAGGGGTAGCGGGCTATTCCTACAATGAGCAGTTCTTC. Amino acids: CATSRGVAGYSYNEQFF.